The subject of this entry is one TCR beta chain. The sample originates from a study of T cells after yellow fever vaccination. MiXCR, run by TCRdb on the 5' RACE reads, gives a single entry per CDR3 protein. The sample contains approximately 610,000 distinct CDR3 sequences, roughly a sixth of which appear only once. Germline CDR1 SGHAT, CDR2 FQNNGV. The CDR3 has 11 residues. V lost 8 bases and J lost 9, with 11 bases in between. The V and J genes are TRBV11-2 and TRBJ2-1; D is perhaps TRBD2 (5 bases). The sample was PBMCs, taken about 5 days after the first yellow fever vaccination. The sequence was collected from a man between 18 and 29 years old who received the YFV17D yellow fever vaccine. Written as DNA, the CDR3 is TGTGCCAGCGCCAACGGAGGTGAGCAGTTCTTC. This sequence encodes CASANGGEQFF.